Included here is one T cell receptor beta chain sequence, with context. Its target is not known. This sample is drawn from a study of cytotoxic CD8 clonotypes in ibrutinib-treated CLL. Study in general: There were over nine relapsed/refractory patients and around 15 treatment-naive patients, and approximately 17 were IGHV unmutated.

General study results and limits: Public clonotypes occurred uncommonly; on treatment, they contracted or remained stable. Different sampling times were used for sustained-remission and progressing patients. Clonality rose at ibrutinib response and fell back toward baseline at progression.

This CDR3 is built from 13 residues. After removal of 6 bases from V and 5 bases from J, the junction contained 4 bases not matched to a gene. Germline lookup yields CDR1 MNHEY and CDR2 SMNVEV (reference sequence). This table comes from immunoSEQ multiplex PCR, and its TCRdb copy is limited to in-frame clones, with some not included. The data hold under 300,000 clones, with 70% observed a single time. V is TRBV27 and J is TRBJ1-1; 9 nucleotides agree with TRBD1. The specimen was PBMCs, collected after 24 months of ibrutinib treatment. The sequence came from a human donor with chronic lymphocytic leukemia. As DNA, the CDR3 is TGTGCCAGCAGGCTGACAGGGGGGACTGAAGCTTTCTTT. This codes for CASRLTGGTEAFF.